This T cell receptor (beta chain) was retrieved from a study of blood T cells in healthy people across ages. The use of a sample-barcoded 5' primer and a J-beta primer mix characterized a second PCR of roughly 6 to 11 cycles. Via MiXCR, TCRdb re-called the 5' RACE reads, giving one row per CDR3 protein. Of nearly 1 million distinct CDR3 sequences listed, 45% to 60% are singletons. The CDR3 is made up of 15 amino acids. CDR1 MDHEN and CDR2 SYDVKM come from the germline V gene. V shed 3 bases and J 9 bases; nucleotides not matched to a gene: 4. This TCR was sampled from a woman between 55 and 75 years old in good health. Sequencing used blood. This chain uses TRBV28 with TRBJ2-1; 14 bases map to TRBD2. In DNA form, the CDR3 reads TGTGCCAGCAGTTTGGGGACTAGCGGGAGTGGTGAGCAGTTCTTC. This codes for CASSLGTSGSGEQFF.